This paragraph covers one T cell receptor beta chain sequence. This clonotype was counted between two and nine times. The specificity of this receptor is unknown. No much larger clone exists at a distance of one base, and base qualities are not known. Looking up the germline V gene yields CDR1 SGHDT and CDR2 YYEEEE. Inclusive of the bounding cysteine and phenylalanine, the CDR3 is 15 residues long. CDR3 DNA is the only sequence kept; it has 45 bases, read in frame from the first base. Trimming removed 4 bases from V and 2 bases from J; the gene matches leave 8 bases unexplained. The treatment or condition label here, explained by the study, means: allogeneic hematopoietic cell transplantation with graft depleted of TCRalphabeta T cells and CD19 B cells. The transplant recipients were children given TCRalphabeta/CD19-depleted allogeneic hematopoietic cell grafts. The source of the sample is a study of T-cell reconstitution after alpha-beta-depleted transplantation in children (dated by TCRdb to the mid-2010s). Looking at the study overall: Using TCR repertoire profiling, the study followed T-cell immune reconstitution in a quantitative way in children after TCRalphabeta/CD19-depleted allogeneic hematopoietic cell transplantation. The research as a whole found: Over the following months the frequencies of hyperexpanded clones went down, and after one year T-cell counts and TCRbeta diversity were mostly credited to newly produced T cells. In some patients, the high TCRbeta diversity seen at day 60 was put down to recipient T cells and intrathymic progenitors that had survived conditioning. The apparently early recovery of alphabetaT-cell counts about two months after transplant reportedly depended on only several hundred rapidly expanded clones that came from non-depleted graft cells.

The method behind the library was PCR. Sequencing instrument: Illumina HiSeq 2500. TCR library preparation used molecular barcoding, with unique molecular identifiers applied to normalize quantification of the TCRbeta repertoire. The public reads were reanalyzed by TCRdb: fastp trimming at Q25, MiXCR alignment, in-frame beta chains only. Duplicate CDR3 protein sequences are folded into a single record with the most common DNA and genes. Within this sample are about 980,000 distinct CDR3 sequences, with under 30% of them counted one time only. 25% to 35% of the sample is held by the ten biggest clonotypes.

This chain joins TRBV5-6 to TRBJ2-7; 8 bases in the junction line up with TRBD2. Source: PBMCs, mostly from graft donor cells, taken 360 days after TCRalphabeta/CD19-depleted stem cell transplant. The TCR sequence derives from a boy less than two years old who had a stem cell transplant for SCID, so the T cells may come from the graft donor. The CDR3 loop reads CASSISGGLPYEQYF. The nucleotides are TGTGCCAGCAGCATCTCGGGAGGGCTTCCCTACGAGCAGTACTTC.